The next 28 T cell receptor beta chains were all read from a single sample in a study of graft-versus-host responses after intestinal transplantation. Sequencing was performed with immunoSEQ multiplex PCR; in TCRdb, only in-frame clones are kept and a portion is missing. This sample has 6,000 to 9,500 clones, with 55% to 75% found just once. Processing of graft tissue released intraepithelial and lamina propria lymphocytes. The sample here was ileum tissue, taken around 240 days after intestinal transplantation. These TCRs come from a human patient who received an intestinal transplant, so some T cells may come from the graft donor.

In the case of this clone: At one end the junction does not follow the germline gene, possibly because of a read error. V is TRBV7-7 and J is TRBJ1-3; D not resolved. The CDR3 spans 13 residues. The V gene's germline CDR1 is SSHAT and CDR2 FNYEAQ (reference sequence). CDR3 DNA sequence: TGTGCTAGCAGCTTAGCCCCGGGAAACACCATATATTTT. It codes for CASSLAPGNTIYF.

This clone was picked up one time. CDR3 sequence (DNA): TGCGCCAGCAGCCGAGCTGGGGGGCGAGGATACAATGAGCAGTTCTTC. Its protein product is CASSRAGGRGYNEQFF. The J gene is TRBJ2-1, the V gene TRBV4-1, with D perhaps assigned TRBD1 or TRBD2 (6 bases each). This CDR3 is built from 16 residues. V gave up 4 bases and J gave up 4 bases, with 17 bases separating them. Germline V lookup: CDR1 MGHRA, CDR2 YSYEKL.

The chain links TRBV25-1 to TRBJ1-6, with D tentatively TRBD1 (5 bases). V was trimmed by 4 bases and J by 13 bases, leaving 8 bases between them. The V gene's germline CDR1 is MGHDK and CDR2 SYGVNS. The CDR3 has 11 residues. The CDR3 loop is CASSGGVPLHF. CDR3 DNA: TGTGCCAGCAGTGGGGGGGTTCCCCTCCACTTT.

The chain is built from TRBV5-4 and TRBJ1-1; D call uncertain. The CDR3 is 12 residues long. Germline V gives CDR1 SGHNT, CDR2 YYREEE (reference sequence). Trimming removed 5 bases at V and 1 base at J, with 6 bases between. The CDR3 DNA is TGTGCCAGCAGATCCGGGAACACTGAAGCTTTCTTT. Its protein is CASRSGNTEAFF.

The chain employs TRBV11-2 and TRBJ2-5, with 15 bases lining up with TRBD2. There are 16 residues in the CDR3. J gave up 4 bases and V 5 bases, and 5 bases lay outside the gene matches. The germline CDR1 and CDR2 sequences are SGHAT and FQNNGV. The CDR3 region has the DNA TGTGCCAGCAGCCGGCGGACTAGCGGGGGGGTAGAGACCCAGTACTTC. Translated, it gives CASSRRTSGGVETQYF.

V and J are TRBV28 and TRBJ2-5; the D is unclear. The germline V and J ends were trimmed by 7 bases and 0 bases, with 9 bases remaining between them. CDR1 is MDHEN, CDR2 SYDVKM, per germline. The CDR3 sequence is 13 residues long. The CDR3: CASMRLYQETQYF. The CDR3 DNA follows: TGTGCCAGCATGCGGCTATACCAAGAGACCCAGTACTTC.

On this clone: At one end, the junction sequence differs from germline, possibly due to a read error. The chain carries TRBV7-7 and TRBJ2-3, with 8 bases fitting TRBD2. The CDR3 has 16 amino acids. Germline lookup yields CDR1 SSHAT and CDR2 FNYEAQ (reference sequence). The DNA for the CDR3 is TGTGCTAGCAGCTTAGGTGTGCGGGGGGCCACAGATACGCAGTATTTT. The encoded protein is CASSLGVRGATDTQYF.

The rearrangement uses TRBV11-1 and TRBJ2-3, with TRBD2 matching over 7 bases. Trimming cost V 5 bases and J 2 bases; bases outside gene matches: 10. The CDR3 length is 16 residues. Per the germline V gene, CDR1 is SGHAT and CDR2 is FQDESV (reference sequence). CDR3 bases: TGTGCCAGCAGCGCCCCAAGCGGGGATTACACAGATACGCAGTATTTT. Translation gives CASSAPSGDYTDTQYF.

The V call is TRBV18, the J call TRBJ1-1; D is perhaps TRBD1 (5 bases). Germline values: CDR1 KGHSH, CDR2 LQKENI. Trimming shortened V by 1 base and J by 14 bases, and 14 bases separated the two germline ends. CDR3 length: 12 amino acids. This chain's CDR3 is CASSPLDGGGFF. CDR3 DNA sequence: TGTGCCAGCTCACCACTGGATGGGGGTGGCTTCTTT. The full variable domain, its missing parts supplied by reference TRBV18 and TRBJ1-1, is NAGVMQNPRHLVRRRGQEARLRCSPMKGHSHVYWYRQLPEEGLKFMVYLQKENIIDESGMPKERFSAEFPKEGPSILRIQQVVRGDSAAYFCASSPLDGGGFFGQGTRLTVV.

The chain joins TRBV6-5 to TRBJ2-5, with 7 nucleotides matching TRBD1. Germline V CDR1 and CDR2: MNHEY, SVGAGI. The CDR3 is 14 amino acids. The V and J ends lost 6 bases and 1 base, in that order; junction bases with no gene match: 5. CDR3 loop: CASRRPGGQETQYF. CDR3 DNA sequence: TGTGCCAGCAGACGCCCAGGGGGCCAAGAGACCCAGTACTTC.

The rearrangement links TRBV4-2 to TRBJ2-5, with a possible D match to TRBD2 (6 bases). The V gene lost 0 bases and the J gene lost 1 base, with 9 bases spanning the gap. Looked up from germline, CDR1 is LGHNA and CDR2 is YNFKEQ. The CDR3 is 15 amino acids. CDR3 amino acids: CASSQDRGTQETQYF. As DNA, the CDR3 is TGTGCCAGCAGCCAAGATCGGGGGACCCAAGAGACCCAGTACTTC.

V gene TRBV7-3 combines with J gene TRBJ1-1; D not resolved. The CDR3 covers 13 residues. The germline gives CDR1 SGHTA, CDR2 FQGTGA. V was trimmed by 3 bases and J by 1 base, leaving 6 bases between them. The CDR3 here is CASSLDSNTEAFF. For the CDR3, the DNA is TGTGCCAGCAGCTTGGACTCGAACACTGAAGCTTTCTTT. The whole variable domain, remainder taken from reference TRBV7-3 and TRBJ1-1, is GAGVSQTPSNKVTEKGKYVELRCDPISGHTALYWYRQSLGQGPEFLIYFQGTGAADDSGLPNDRFFAVRPEGSVSTLKIQRTERGDSAVYLCASSLDSNTEAFFGQGTRLTVV.

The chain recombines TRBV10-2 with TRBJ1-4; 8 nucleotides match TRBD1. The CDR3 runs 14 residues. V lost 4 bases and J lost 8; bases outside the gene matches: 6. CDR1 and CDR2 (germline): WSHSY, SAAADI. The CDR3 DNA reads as TGCGCCAGCAGTGCTCAGGGGGCGCGGGAAAAACTGTTTTTT. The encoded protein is CASSAQGAREKLFF.

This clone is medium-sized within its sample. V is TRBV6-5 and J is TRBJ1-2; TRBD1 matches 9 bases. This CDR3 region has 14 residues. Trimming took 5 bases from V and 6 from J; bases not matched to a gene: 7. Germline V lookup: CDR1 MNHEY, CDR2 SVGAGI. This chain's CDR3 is CASSTRTGENGYTF. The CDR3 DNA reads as TGTGCCAGCAGTACGCGGACAGGGGAGAATGGCTACACCTTC.

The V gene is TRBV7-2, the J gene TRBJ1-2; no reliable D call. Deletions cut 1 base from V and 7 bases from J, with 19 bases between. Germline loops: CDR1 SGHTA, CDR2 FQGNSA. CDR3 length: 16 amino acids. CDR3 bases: TGTGCCAGCAGCTTAGTAGGTGGGGAGGGCCCTTCTGGCTACACCTTC. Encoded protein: CASSLVGGEGPSGYTF. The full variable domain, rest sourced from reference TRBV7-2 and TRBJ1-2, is GAGVSQSPSNKVTEKGKDVELRCDPISGHTALYWYRQSLGQGLEFLIYFQGNSAPDKSGLPSDRFSAERTGGSVSTLTIQRTQQEDSAVYLCASSLVGGEGPSGYTFGSGTRLTVV.

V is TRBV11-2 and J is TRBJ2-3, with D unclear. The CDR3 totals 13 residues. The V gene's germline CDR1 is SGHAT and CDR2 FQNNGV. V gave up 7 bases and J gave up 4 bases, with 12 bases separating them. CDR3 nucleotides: TGTGCCAGCACCGCCAGCGACGCAGATACGCAGTATTTT. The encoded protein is CASTASDADTQYF.

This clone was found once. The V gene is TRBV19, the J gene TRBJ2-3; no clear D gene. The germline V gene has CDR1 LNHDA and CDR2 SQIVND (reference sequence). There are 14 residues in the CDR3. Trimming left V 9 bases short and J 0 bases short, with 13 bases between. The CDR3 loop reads CASGSGTSTDTQYF. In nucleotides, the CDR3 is TGTGCCAGCGGATCAGGAACTAGCACAGATACGCAGTATTTT.

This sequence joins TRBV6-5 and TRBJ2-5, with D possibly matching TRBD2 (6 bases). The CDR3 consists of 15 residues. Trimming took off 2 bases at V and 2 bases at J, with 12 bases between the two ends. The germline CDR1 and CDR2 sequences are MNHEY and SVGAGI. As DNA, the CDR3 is TGTGCCAGCAGTTACGGGGCGGGATGGCAAGAGACCCAGTACTTC. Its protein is CASSYGAGWQETQYF.

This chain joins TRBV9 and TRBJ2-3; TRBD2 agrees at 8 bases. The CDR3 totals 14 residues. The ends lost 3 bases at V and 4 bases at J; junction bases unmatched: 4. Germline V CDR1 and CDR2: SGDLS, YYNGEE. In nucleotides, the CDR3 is TGTGCCAGCAGCGCCGACGGGGGGGCAGATACGCAGTATTTT. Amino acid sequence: CASSADGGADTQYF.

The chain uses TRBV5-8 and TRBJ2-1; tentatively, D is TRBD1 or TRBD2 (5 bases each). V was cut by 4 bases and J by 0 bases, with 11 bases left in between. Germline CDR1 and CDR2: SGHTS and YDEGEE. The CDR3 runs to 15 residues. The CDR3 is CASSIGTRSYNEQFF. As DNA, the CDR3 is TGTGCCAGCAGCATAGGGACCCGCTCCTACAATGAGCAGTTCTTC.

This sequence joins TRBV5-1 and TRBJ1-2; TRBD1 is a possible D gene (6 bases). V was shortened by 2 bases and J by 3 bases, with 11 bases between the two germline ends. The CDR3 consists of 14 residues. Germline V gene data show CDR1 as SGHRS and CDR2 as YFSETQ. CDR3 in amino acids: CASSFDSGDYGYTF. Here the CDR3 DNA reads TGCGCCAGCAGCTTCGATTCAGGGGACTATGGCTACACCTTC.

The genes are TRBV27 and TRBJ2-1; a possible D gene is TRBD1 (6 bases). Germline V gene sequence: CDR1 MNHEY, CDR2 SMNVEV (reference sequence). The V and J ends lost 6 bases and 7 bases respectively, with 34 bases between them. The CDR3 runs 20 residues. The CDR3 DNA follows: TGTGCCAGCAGCTCAACAGGGATTGTGGAGGAATGGCGCGGAGGAAATGAGCAGTTCTTC. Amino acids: CASSSTGIVEEWRGGNEQFF.

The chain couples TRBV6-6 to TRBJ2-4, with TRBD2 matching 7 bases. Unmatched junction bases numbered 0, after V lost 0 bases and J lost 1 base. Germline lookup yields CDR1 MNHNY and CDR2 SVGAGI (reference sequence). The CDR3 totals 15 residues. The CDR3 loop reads CASSYSGGAKNIQYF. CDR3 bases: TGTGCCAGCAGTTACTCGGGAGGGGCCAAAAACATTCAGTACTTC.

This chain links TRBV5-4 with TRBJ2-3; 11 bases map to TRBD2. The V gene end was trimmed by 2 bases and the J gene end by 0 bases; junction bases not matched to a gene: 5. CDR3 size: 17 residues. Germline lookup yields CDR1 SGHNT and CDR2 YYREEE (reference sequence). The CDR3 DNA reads TGTGCCAGCAGCTTCCCTAGCGGGGGGTCTAGCACAGATACGCAGTATTTT. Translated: CASSFPSGGSSTDTQYF.

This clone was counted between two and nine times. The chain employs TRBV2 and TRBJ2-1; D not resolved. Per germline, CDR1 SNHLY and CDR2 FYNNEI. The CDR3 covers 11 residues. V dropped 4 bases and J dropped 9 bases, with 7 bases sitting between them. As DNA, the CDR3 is TGTGCCAGCAGTGGGGAACCTGAGCAGTTCTTC. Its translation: CASSGEPEQFF.

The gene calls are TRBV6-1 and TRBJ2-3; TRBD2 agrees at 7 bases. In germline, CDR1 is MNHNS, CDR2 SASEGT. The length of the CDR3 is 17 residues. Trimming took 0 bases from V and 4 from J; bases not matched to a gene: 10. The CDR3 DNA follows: TGTGCCAGCAGTGAAGCTCGATTTGGCGGGGGTCCAGATACGCAGTATTTT. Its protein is CASSEARFGGGPDTQYF.

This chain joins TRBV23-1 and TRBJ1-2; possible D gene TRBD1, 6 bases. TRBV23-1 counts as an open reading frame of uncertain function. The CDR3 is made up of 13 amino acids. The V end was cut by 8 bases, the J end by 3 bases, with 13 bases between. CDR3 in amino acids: CASGGRRDYGYTF. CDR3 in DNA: TGCGCCAGCGGGGGCAGACGGGACTATGGCTACACCTTC.

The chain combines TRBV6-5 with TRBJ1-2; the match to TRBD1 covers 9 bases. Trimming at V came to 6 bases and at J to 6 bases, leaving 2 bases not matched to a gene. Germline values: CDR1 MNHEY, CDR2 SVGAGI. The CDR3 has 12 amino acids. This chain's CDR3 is CASSGDRDGYTF. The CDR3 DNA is TGTGCCAGCAGCGGGGACAGGGATGGCTACACCTTC.